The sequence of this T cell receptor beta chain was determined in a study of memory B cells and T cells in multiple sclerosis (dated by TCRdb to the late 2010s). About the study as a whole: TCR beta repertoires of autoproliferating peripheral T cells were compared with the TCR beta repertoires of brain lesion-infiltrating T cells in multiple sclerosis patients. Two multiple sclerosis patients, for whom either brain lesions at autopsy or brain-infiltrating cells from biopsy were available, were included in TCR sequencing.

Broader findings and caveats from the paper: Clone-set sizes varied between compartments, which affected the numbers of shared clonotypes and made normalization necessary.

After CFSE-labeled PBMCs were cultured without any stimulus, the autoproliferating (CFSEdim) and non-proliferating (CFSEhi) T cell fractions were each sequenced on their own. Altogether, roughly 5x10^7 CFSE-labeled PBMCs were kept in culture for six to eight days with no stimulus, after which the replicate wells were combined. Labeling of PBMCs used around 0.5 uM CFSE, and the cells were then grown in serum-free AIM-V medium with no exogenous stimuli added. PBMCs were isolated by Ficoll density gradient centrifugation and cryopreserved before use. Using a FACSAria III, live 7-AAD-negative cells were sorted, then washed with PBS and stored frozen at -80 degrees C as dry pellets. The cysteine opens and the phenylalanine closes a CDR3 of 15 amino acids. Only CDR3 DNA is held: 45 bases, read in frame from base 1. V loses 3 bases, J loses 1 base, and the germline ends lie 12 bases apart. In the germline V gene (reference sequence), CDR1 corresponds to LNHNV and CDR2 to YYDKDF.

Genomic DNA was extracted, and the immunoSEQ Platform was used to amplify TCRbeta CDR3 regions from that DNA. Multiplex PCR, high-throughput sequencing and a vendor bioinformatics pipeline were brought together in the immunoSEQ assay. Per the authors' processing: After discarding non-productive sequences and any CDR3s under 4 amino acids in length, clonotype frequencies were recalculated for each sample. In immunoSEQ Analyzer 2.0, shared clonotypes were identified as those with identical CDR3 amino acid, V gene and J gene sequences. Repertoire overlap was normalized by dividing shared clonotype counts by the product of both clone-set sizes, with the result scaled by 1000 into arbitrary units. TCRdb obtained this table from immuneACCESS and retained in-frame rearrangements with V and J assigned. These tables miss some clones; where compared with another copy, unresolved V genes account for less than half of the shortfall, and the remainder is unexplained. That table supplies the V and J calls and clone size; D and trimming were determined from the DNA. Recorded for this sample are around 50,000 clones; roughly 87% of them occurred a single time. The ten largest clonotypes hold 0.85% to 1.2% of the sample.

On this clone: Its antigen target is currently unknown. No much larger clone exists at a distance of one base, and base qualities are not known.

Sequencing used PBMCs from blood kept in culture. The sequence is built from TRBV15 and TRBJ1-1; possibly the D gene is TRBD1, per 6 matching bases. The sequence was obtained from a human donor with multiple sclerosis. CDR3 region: CATSSYRAANTEAFF. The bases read TGTGCCACCAGCAGCTACAGGGCAGCGAACACTGAAGCTTTCTTT.